Included here is one T cell receptor beta chain sequence, with context. Its antigen target is currently unknown. No quality values exist for individual bases; no much larger clone is one base distant. The CDR3 numbers 18 residues from cysteine through phenylalanine. Only CDR3 DNA remains: 54 bases, in frame from the first base. CDR1 and CDR2 were assigned from the germline V gene (reference sequence) as LGHDT and YNNKEL. Between the V and J ends, shortened by 5 bases and 2 bases respectively, the junction contains 23 bases. This specimen belongs to a study of tissue T cells after allogeneic stem cell transplantation (dated by TCRdb to between 2021 and 2024). With respect to the entire study: For tissues with multiple samples, a pathologist reviewed H&E sections and gave sequencing priority to samples with histologically apparent lymphocytes. The study profiled TCR beta repertoires across many tissues from research autopsies of patients with and without GVHD, plus mouse models of GVHD. The human part of the study was a prospective observational study with no blinding and no randomization. Overall study outcomes, separate from this receptor: No blood samples were available for the non-GVHD comparator patients. In both patients and mice, T cells from blood and spleen picked up only a limited part of the TCR repertoire that was detected in tissues. Within patients, how anatomically similar tissues were was a major factor shaping TCR repertoire composition, regardless of disease or transplant status. A small and clinically heterogeneous patient cohort was studied, and sampling depth was acknowledged as a limitation. Which tissue TCRs were alloreactive or antigen-specific was not determined in the study, and some clones might have been persisting host cells. Not many T cell clones showed up in more than one patient, yet clustering based on motifs uncovered repertoire signatures that were shared across patients in a tissue-specific way.

The sample's time point label, decoded: human tissue collected at research (rapid) autopsy. Three non-HCT comparator patients with other cancers, who had at least five GI tract samples and no known GI disease at death, were retrospectively selected. Autopsy tissues included GI sites from esophagus to rectum, liver, skin and lymphoid organs including spleen, after a median post-mortem interval of around 9.1 hours. Each autopsy specimen was cut in two, with one portion flash-frozen in liquid nitrogen and the remainder formalin-fixed, and the outer muscle layers of GI specimens were removed. Genomic DNA was extracted from frozen tissues using the Mag-Bind Blood & Tissue DNA HDQ 96 Kit on a Chemagic 360 or the DNeasy Blood & Tissue Kit. Extracted DNA was further purified with the Genomic DNA Clean & Concentrator-25 kit because of concern about red blood cell contamination. The protocol used for the library was the immunoSEQ multiplex PCR assay. TCRbeta CDR3 sequencing was done by Adaptive Biotechnologies at survey depth, reporting CDR3 sequences, V/J genes, productive frequency and template counts. Amplification of TCR beta CDR3 regions was performed from genomic DNA rather than from RNA. The authors processed their data as follows. Jensen-Shannon divergence was used to quantify pairwise repertoire overlap between tissues, with a value of 1 indicating complete divergence and a value of 0 indicating identical repertoires. Tissues were grouped by single-linkage agglomerative hierarchical clustering of pairwise JSD values, and the clustering results were shown as dendrograms. GLIPH2 was run on all patient samples with simulation_depth 1000, kmer_min_depth 3, cdr3_length_cutoff 8, keeping groups with more than two unique CDR3s. In a standardized tissue-overlap score, Jaccard GLIPH-group overlap across patients was extrapolated to a standard repertoire size of 1000 clones. Linear mixed-effect models, with tissue included as a fixed effect and individual included as a random effect, were used to assess associations of diversity with clinical or experimental variables. What TCRdb holds here is the immuneACCESS table cut down to in-frame rearrangements. Part of the clones is not present; checked against another copy, under half of the missing clones reflect an unresolved V gene, and the others are unexplained. V and J calls and clone size are those listed in that table; D and trimming were worked out from the DNA. Across this sample there are 4,800 or so clones, with roughly three quarters seen only once. The ten largest clones add up to about 8% of the sample.

This sample comprised tissue from the colon, obtained at autopsy. This sequence uses TRBV3-1 (or the pseudogene TRBV3-2) and TRBJ2-3, with a tentative D gene TRBD1 over 6 matching bases. The TCR comes from a female donor of 60 years or more with lung cancer. The CDR3 sequence is CASSGGPLAADVTDTQYF. At the DNA level, the sequence is TGTGCCAGCAGCGGGGGCCCGCTAGCCGCCGATGTCACAGATACGCAGTATTTT.